These 6 T cell receptor beta chains originate from one sample sequenced in a study of shared clonotypes between healthy human individuals. Sequencing was performed with immunoSEQ multiplex PCR; in TCRdb, only in-frame clones are kept and a portion is missing. The data hold some 1 million clones, with about 75% observed a single time. Sequenced: memory CD4+ T cells sorted from blood. The subset here: CD45RA-negative fraction. The receptors were gathered from a man aged 18 to 29 in good health.

This clone was counted once. V usage is TRBV25-1 and J usage is TRBJ1-6; TRBD1 aligns across 7 bases. CDR1 and CDR2 from the germline V gene are MGHDK and SYGVNS. This CDR3 contains 14 residues. The ends lost 9 bases at V and 6 bases at J; junction bases unmatched: 8. CDR3: CASSQTGINSPLHF. CDR3 coding DNA: TGTGCCAGTTCTCAGACAGGGATTAATTCACCCCTCCACTTT.

This clone was seen only a few times. The chain links TRBV27 to TRBJ1-4; no definite D call. The CDR3 sequence is 14 residues long. V was cut by 6 bases and J by 7 bases, with 15 bases left in between. Per the germline V gene, CDR1 is MNHEY and CDR2 is SMNVEV (reference sequence). The CDR3 nucleotides are TGTGCCAGCAGCACCCTCTTTCAATCTGAAAAACTGTTTTTT. This encodes CASSTLFQSEKLFF.

This clone was observed at least ten times. The genes are TRBV2 and TRBJ2-7, with a weak D call TRBD1 (5 bases). The length of the CDR3 is 13 residues. The V and J ends lost 2 bases and 5 bases respectively, with 10 bases between them. Germline V gene data show CDR1 as SNHLY and CDR2 as FYNNEI. The CDR3 region has the DNA TGTGCCAGCAGTGAACAGGGTTGGGACGAGCAGTACTTC. Its translation is CASSEQGWDEQYF.

This clone showed up just a few times. V and J are TRBV7-2 and TRBJ2-5; maybe TRBD2 (5 bases). The CDR3 has 14 amino acids. CDR1 SGHTA and CDR2 FQGNSA come from the germline V gene. The ends were cut back, 5 bases at V and 5 bases at J, with 15 bases in the middle. CDR3 region: CASSPRGLGETQYF. CDR3 in DNA: TGTGCCAGCAGCCCCCGAGGGCTAGGGGAGACCCAGTACTTC. The entire variable domain, with the rest obtained from reference TRBV7-2 and TRBJ2-5, is as follows: GAGVSQSPSNKVTEKGKDVELRCDPISGHTALYWYRQSLGQGLEFLIYFQGNSAPDKSGLPSDRFSAERTGGSVSTLTIQRTQQEDSAVYLCASSPRGLGETQYFGPGTRLLVL.

This clone was seen more than once but under ten times. The chain combines TRBV7-2 with TRBJ1-1, with 9 bases lining up with TRBD1. This CDR3 comprises 14 residues. Trimming cost V 5 bases and J 3 bases; bases outside gene matches: 4. Germline CDR1 is SGHTA and CDR2 is FQGNSA. In DNA form, the CDR3 reads TGTGCCAGCAGCCTGGACAGGGGATACACTGAAGCTTTCTTT. It translates to CASSLDRGYTEAFF.

This clone was detected only a few times. The CDR3 sequence: CASSMTASGRRQETQYF. CDR3 sequence (DNA): TGTGCCAGTAGTATGACGGCTAGCGGGAGGAGGCAAGAGACCCAGTACTTC. The genes are TRBV19 and TRBJ2-5; TRBD2 agrees at 11 bases. Unmatched junction bases numbered 8, after V lost 3 bases and J lost 2 bases. The germline V gene encodes CDR1 LNHDA and CDR2 SQIVND (reference sequence). The CDR3 covers 17 residues.